Listed below are T cell receptor beta chains from one sample, sequenced in a study of glioma-infiltrating T cells after dendritic cell vaccination. TCRdb's copy holds only in-frame clones and misses some; the assay was immunoSEQ multiplex PCR. The sample has around 87,000 clones, roughly four fifths seen once; the top ten hold 6% to 7.5%. The specimen comprised blood, sampled after dendritic cell vaccination. Receptors were obtained from a human donor with glioblastoma. Each CDR3 is given with its conserved first and last residue. D genes are given only for firm matches. The size field is filled for only some rows; it gives once, few, many or a size class.

v_gene	abundance	j_gene	d_gene	CDR3nt	CDR3aa
TRBV12-5	-	TRBJ2-7	TRBD2	TGTGCTAGTGGTTTGGTACTAATCCCGGGACTAGCGGGGCCATACAGCTCCTACGAGCAGTACTTC	CASGLVLIPGLAGPYSSYEQYF
TRBV18	-	TRBJ1-3	TRBD1	TGTGCCAGCTCACCGTCCCAGACAGGGGACTCTGGAAACACCATATATTTT	CASSPSQTGDSGNTIYF
TRBV30	once	TRBJ2-7	TRBD1	TGTGCCTGGGATTCCCAGGGGGCCTACGAGCAGTACTTC	CAWDSQGAYEQYF
TRBV5-1	once	TRBJ2-2	TRBD1	TGCGCCAGCAGTATGGAGGACAGGGAGGCCGGGGAGCTGTTTTTT	CASSMEDREAGELFF
TRBV7-6	-	TRBJ2-3	-	TGTGCCAGCAGCTTTATAGCAGATACGCAGTATTTT	CASSFIADTQYF
TRBV6-6	-	TRBJ2-7	TRBD1	TGTGCCAGCAGTAAGGGACAGGGAGCCTACGAGCAGTACTTC	CASSKGQGAYEQYF
TRBV5-6	-	TRBJ1-2	-	TGTGCCAGCAGCTTGTTCAACCCCGACGCCACGGGAGGCTACACCTTC	CASSLFNPDATGGYTF
TRBV5-4	-	TRBJ2-5	TRBD2	TGTGCCAGCAGCTTACGACTAGCGGGGGAAGAGACCCAGTACTTC	CASSLRLAGEETQYF
TRBV27	-	TRBJ1-4	-	TGTGCCAGCAGAAGCGGACAGAGTAATGAAAAACTGTTTTTT	CASRSGQSNEKLFF
TRBV2	-	TRBJ2-7	TRBD1	TGTGCCAGCAGTGGGACAGGCGCCTGGGAGCAGTACTTC	CASSGTGAWEQYF
TRBV25-1	-	TRBJ2-3	-	TGTGCCAGCAGTGACAGGGAAACAGATACGCAGTATTTT	CASSDRETDTQYF
TRBV6-5	-	TRBJ1-1	-	TGTGCCAGCAGTTACGCCAGGGACACTGAAGCTTTCTTT	CASSYARDTEAFF
TRBV27	-	TRBJ1-1	-	TGTGCCAGCAGTTTAGTAGAGAACACTGAAGCTTTCTTT	CASSLVENTEAFF
TRBV7-6	-	TRBJ2-3	TRBD1	TGTGCCAGCAGCTTAGCCGGGACAGGTTCGAGGAGCACAGATACGCAGTATTTT	CASSLAGTGSRSTDTQYF
TRBV2	-	TRBJ1-1	TRBD1	TGTGCCAGCAGACCGCCGGGACAGGGGTTCCTGAACACTGAAGCTTTCTTT	CASRPPGQGFLNTEAFF
TRBV14	-	TRBJ2-1	TRBD2	TGTGCCAGCAGCCGTCCACAGACTAGCCGGGAGCAGTTCTTC	CASSRPQTSREQFF
TRBV5-1	-	TRBJ1-3	-	TGCGCCAGCAGCTTGGTTGGGGCCGGAAACACCATATATTTT	CASSLVGAGNTIYF
TRBV7-9	-	TRBJ2-7	TRBD1	TGTGCCAGCACCATAAACGGAGGACAGGGGGACGAGCAGTACTTC	CASTINGGQGDEQYF
TRBV25-1	-	TRBJ2-1	-	TGTGCCAGCAGTGAAGAGTTGTCCTACAATGAGCAGTTCTTC	CASSEELSYNEQFF
TRBV7-2	-	TRBJ1-1	TRBD1	TGTGCCAGCAGCCCTGGCCGGGGGACAGGCTCTGGGTCTGAAGCTTTCTTT	CASSPGRGTGSGSEAFF
TRBV7-6	-	TRBJ2-1	TRBD1	TGTGCCAGCAGCCCCGGGACAGGGGGCCATGAGCAGTTCTTC	CASSPGTGGHEQFF
TRBV30	-	TRBJ1-2	TRBD1	TGTGCCTGGAAGGGACAGGGGATGTATGGCTACACCTTC	CAWKGQGMYGYTF
TRBV2	-	TRBJ1-5	-	TGTGCCAGCAGTGAATACCAGTTGGATCAGCCCCAGCATTTT	CASSEYQLDQPQHF
TRBV29-1	-	TRBJ2-3	-	TGCAGCGTTGGAGGGGGAACAGATACGCAGTATTTT	CSVGGGTDTQYF
TRBV7-6	-	TRBJ2-1	TRBD2	TGTGCCAGCAGTCCGGGACTAGCGGGGGGCCTTGACAATGAGCAGTTCTTC	CASSPGLAGGLDNEQFF